Presented here are 23 T cell receptor beta chains from one specimen sequenced in a study of blood T cell repertoires in COVID-19. The assay was immunoSEQ multiplex PCR, and TCRdb's table has in-frame clones only and misses some. The sample has 50,000 to 65,000 clones; 82% are singletons. The sequencing sample was made of peripheral blood. All receptors derive from a woman aged 60-75 years with acute or convalescent COVID-19.

This clone was observed a few times. The rearrangement uses TRBV14 and TRBJ1-2; D might be TRBD1 (6 bases). Germline lookup yields CDR1 SGHDN and CDR2 FVKESK. Trimming cost V 7 bases and J 7 bases, with 13 bases left between them. The CDR3 covers 12 residues. CDR3 coding DNA: TGTGCCAGCACACCACAGGGTTTTGGCTACACCTTC. Amino acids: CASTPQGFGYTF.

Only one count was recorded for this clone. The V and J genes are TRBV20-1 and TRBJ2-3, with D maybe TRBD2 (5 bases). Germline V lookup: CDR1 DFQATT, CDR2 SNEGSKA (reference sequence). V was clipped by 3 bases and J by 6 bases, with 13 bases between them. There are 13 residues in the CDR3. In nucleotides, the CDR3 is TGCAGTGCTAGTTTAGAGGGCTGGGATACGCAGTATTTT. Protein: CSASLEGWDTQYF.

V and J are TRBV19 and TRBJ1-5; the D is unclear. The germline V gene encodes CDR1 LNHDA and CDR2 SQIVND (reference sequence). V was pared by 5 bases and J by 14 bases, with 7 bases between. The CDR3 contains 9 residues. Here the CDR3 reads CASSPPEHF. The CDR3 nucleotides read TGTGCCAGTAGTCCTCCGGAGCATTTT.

This clone was picked up a small number of times. The rearrangement uses TRBV30 and TRBJ1-4; 7 nucleotides agree with TRBD1. CDR1 is GTSNPN and CDR2 is SVGIG in the germline V gene (reference sequence). The CDR3 is 14 residues long. With 1 base clipped from V and 5 bases from J, the junction kept 4 bases outside the gene matches. CDR3 amino acids: CAWSEDRLNEKLFF. CDR3 nucleotide sequence: TGTGCCTGGAGTGAGGACAGGTTGAATGAAAAACTGTTTTTT.

This chain links TRBV7-9 with TRBJ2-5; 10 bases line up with TRBD1. V lost 2 bases, J lost 1 base, and 1 base stayed unmatched. This CDR3 spans 15 amino acids. The germline CDR1 and CDR2 sequences are SEHNR and FQNEAQ (reference sequence). This CDR3 is CASSLWTGGQETQYF. The CDR3, as DNA: TGTGCCAGCAGCTTATGGACAGGGGGCCAAGAGACCCAGTACTTC.

The chain carries TRBV29-1 and TRBJ1-2; D perhaps matches TRBD1 (6 bases). Trimming shortened V by 0 bases and J by 6 bases, and 23 bases separated the two germline ends. Germline V CDR1 and CDR2: SQVTM, ANQGSEA. The CDR3 is 17 residues long. The CDR3 nucleotides read TGCAGCGTTGAAGAGTGGGAACAGGGTCCAGGGATGGATGGCTACACCTTC. The encoded protein is CSVEEWEQGPGMDGYTF.

This clone has a handful of counts. The identical CDR3 is also encoded by other nucleotide sequences in the sample. The chain combines TRBV5-1 with TRBJ1-4, with D possibly being TRBD1 (5 bases). CDR3 length: 15 amino acids. The germline V gene encodes CDR1 SGHRS and CDR2 YFSETQ. V was clipped by 4 bases and J by 0 bases, with 10 bases between them. CDR3 sequence: CASSVTDATNEKLFF. The CDR3 bases are TGCGCCAGCAGCGTGACAGATGCAACTAATGAAAAACTGTTTTTT.

This clone was counted a single time. The gene calls are TRBV5-4 and TRBJ2-5; 13 bases align to TRBD2. The CDR3 loop spans 16 amino acids. Germline V gene data show CDR1 as SGHNT and CDR2 as YYREEE (reference sequence). J was trimmed by 5 bases and V by 3 bases; bases with no gene match: 7. CDR3 nucleotide sequence: TGTGCCAGCAGCTCCGGACTAGCGGGGGTTAGGGAGACCCAGTACTTC. This sequence encodes CASSSGLAGVRETQYF. Drawing the rest from reference TRBV5-4 and TRBJ2-5, the complete variable domain is ETGVTQSPTHLIKTRGQQVTLRCSSQSGHNTVSWYQQALGQGPQFIFQYYREEENGRGNFPPRFSGLQFPNYSSELNVNALELDDSALYLCASSSGLAGVRETQYFGPGTRLLVL.

J is TRBJ2-7 and V is TRBV13; 9 bases are a match to TRBD2. The CDR3 consists of 15 residues. After removal of 5 bases from V and 0 bases from J, the junction contained 5 bases not matched to a gene. Looked up from germline, CDR1 is PRHDT and CDR2 is FYEKMQ (reference sequence). The CDR3 region has the DNA TGTGCCAGCAGCGTCGAGCGGGGGGCCTCCTACGAGCAGTACTTC. It is translated as CASSVERGASYEQYF.

This chain uses TRBV6-5 with TRBJ2-3, with 7 bases matching TRBD1. Germline V gene lookup returns CDR1 MNHEY and CDR2 SVGAGI. With 8 bases clipped from V and 1 base from J, the junction kept 3 bases outside the gene matches. CDR3 length equals 13 residues. The CDR3 spells CASSQGGTDTQYF. CDR3 in DNA: TGTGCCAGCTCCCAGGGGGGCACAGATACGCAGTATTTT.

This clone was picked up one time. CDR3 loop: CASSTQMNTGELFF. CDR3 DNA sequence: TGTGCCAGCAGTACACAGATGAACACCGGGGAGCTGTTTTTT. The chain joins TRBV6-2 or TRBV6-3 to TRBJ2-2; D not certain. The CDR3 spans 14 residues. The V end was cut by 5 bases, the J end by 1 base, with 8 bases between. The V gene's germline CDR1 is MNHEY and CDR2 SVGEGT.

The chain joins TRBV5-1 to TRBJ2-7; 7 bases align to TRBD1. The length of the CDR3 is 14 residues. Looked up from germline, CDR1 is SGHRS and CDR2 is YFSETQ. V shed 4 bases and J 2 bases; nucleotides not matched to a gene: 6. CDR3 in DNA: TGCGCCAGCAGCAATCGGACAGGAACCTACGAGCAGTACTTC. Translation gives CASSNRTGTYEQYF.

V is TRBV2 and J is TRBJ2-6; weak D call: TRBD1 (6 bases). Trimming took off 8 bases at V and 2 bases at J, with 10 bases between the two ends. CDR1 SNHLY and CDR2 FYNNEI come from the germline V gene. CDR3 length: 14 amino acids. The CDR3 region is CASDRQAGANVLTF. For the CDR3, the DNA is TGTGCCAGCGACAGGCAAGCTGGGGCCAACGTCCTGACTTTC.

This clone was recorded once. CDR3 sequence (DNA): TGCGCCAGCAGTGTGGCTAGCGGGGATTCTAGCACAGATACGCAGTATTTT. Translation gives CASSVASGDSSTDTQYF. The J gene is TRBJ2-3, the V gene TRBV10-1; TRBD2 matches 9 bases. The CDR3 is made up of 17 amino acids. The trim removed 4 bases at V and 0 bases at J, leaving 8 bases unmatched. From germline, CDR1 is WNHNN and CDR2 SYGVQD (reference sequence).

The rearrangement links TRBV6-6 to TRBJ1-3; TRBD1 aligns across 8 bases. Germline V gene sequence: CDR1 MNHNY, CDR2 SVGAGI (reference sequence). Trimming at V came to 6 bases and at J to 0 bases, leaving 4 bases not matched to a gene. CDR3 length: 15 amino acids. Written as DNA, the CDR3 is TGTGCCAGCAGAATCGGACAGGGCTCTGGAAACACCATATATTTT. Amino acid sequence: CASRIGQGSGNTIYF.

The chain couples TRBV6-5 to TRBJ1-5; D remains unclear. The V and J ends lost 6 bases and 3 bases respectively, with 15 bases between them. Germline V gives CDR1 MNHEY, CDR2 SVGAGI. The CDR3 totals 15 residues. The CDR3 nucleotides are TGTGCCAGCAGCCCCACATGGGCAACCAATCAGCCCCAGCATTTT. Translation gives CASSPTWATNQPQHF.

This clone was detected a few times. V and J are TRBV7-8 and TRBJ2-1, with 7 bases fitting TRBD2. Trimming at V came to 5 bases and at J to 9 bases, leaving 4 bases not matched to a gene. Germline CDR1 is SGHVS and CDR2 is FQNEAQ. This CDR3 has 12 residues. The chain's CDR3 is CASSQTGGEQFF. The CDR3 DNA sequence: TGTGCCAGCAGCCAGACGGGGGGTGAGCAGTTCTTC.

The chain joins TRBV15 to TRBJ1-1; D not resolved. CDR3 length: 16 residues. V was cut by 1 base and J by 5 bases, with 17 bases left in between. CDR1 is LNHNV, CDR2 YYDKDF, per germline (reference sequence). In DNA form, the CDR3 reads TGTGCCACCAGCAGAGGGGAGTGGGCGGGGAAAACTGAAGCTTTCTTT. Translation gives CATSRGEWAGKTEAFF.

The V call is TRBV10-3, the J call TRBJ2-1; 9 nucleotides match TRBD1. Losses at the gene ends were 6 bases for V and 3 bases for J; bases not matched to a gene: 3. The CDR3 runs to 14 residues. Germline-derived CDR1 and CDR2 are ENHRY and SYGVKD. The CDR3 DNA sequence: TGTGCCATCAGCCGGGACAGGGACTACAATGAGCAGTTCTTC. The encoded protein is CAISRDRDYNEQFF.

Only a few counts were recorded for this clone. The gene calls are TRBV3-1 (or the pseudogene TRBV3-2) and TRBJ2-3; 9 bases fit TRBD1. The CDR3 is made up of 16 amino acids. Losses at the gene ends were 4 bases for V and 0 bases for J; bases not matched to a gene: 5. In germline, CDR1 is LGHDT, CDR2 YNNKEL (reference sequence). CDR3 coding DNA: TGTGCCAGCAGCCCGCCGGGACAGGGTAGCACAGATACGCAGTATTTT. This gives the protein CASSPPGQGSTDTQYF.

The chain joins TRBV7-2 to TRBJ2-1, with D perhaps TRBD2 (5 bases). Germline CDR1 is SGHTA and CDR2 is FQGNSA. The CDR3 spans 14 residues. V lost 1 base, J lost 5 bases, and 9 bases lay in between. CDR3: CASSLVAGNNEQFF. The CDR3 DNA is TGTGCCAGCAGCTTAGTGGCGGGCAACAATGAGCAGTTCTTC.

The chain uses TRBV11-2 and TRBJ1-2; 9 nucleotides match TRBD1. CDR1 is SGHAT and CDR2 is FQNNGV in the germline V gene. CDR3 length equals 13 residues. J lost 6 bases, V lost 5 bases, and 4 bases had no gene match. The CDR3 region has the DNA TGTGCCAGCAGCCGGGACAGGGCAAATGGCTACACCTTC. The encoded protein is CASSRDRANGYTF.

This clone has just a few counts. The chain employs TRBV9 and TRBJ1-2; 10 bases agree with TRBD1. The trim removed 4 bases at V and 4 bases at J, leaving 10 bases unmatched. The CDR3 covers 16 residues. The germline V gene has CDR1 SGDLS and CDR2 YYNGEE. The DNA of the CDR3 is TGTGCCAGCAGCTCAGACAGGGGGCTATCCCTCTATGGCTACACCTTC. Amino acid sequence: CASSSDRGLSLYGYTF.